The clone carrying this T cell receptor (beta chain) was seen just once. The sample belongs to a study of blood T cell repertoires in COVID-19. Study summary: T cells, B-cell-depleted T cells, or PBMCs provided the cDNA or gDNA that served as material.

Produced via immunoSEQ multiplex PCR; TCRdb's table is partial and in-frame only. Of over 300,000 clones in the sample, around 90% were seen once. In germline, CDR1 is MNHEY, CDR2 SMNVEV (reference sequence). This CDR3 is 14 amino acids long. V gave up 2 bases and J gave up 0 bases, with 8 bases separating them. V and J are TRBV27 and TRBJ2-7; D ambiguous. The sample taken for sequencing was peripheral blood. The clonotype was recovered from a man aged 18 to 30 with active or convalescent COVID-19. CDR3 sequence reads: CASSLGQFSYEQYF. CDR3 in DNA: TGTGCCAGCAGTTTAGGGCAGTTCTCCTACGAGCAGTACTTC.